This T cell receptor (beta chain) was profiled in a study of T cell responses to AZD1222 COVID-19 vaccine (dated by TCRdb to the early 2020s). Describing the broader study: A total of just over 230 trial participants underwent TCR sequencing, of whom roughly 210 had received two doses of AZD1222 and around 26 had received two doses of the MenACWY control vaccine. Trial participants were enrolled by age into subgroups of 18-55, 56-69 and 70-plus years, and about 150, 27 and 61 TCR-sequenced participants, respectively, were included in these subgroups.

Reading the germline V gene gives CDR1 MGHRA and CDR2 YSYEKL. The CDR3 starts with the cysteine, ends with the phenylalanine, and has 14 residues. Solely the CDR3 DNA is kept, with 42 bases framed from the first base. The junction shows trimming of 4 bases on V and 1 base on J, plus 11 bases between the germline ends. The CDR3 regions of human TCRbeta chains were analyzed by immunosequencing. Turning to the authors' computational methods: TCRs in the repertoires were matched against a reference library of SARS-CoV-2-specific TCRs that had been generated with the MIRA antigen-specificity platform. Breadth meant the fraction of unique TCRs that were SARS-CoV-2-associated, whereas depth meant the fraction of total T cells that were SARS-CoV-2-associated. Using the MIRA data, every spike-specific TCR was mapped to the spike region that the TCR reacted to and assigned to either a CD4 or a CD8 class. Log10-transformed breadth and depth values were compared by one-way ANOVA with Sidak's multiple comparisons tests. As stored in TCRdb, this immuneACCESS dataset retains in-frame rearrangements with V and J assigned. A fraction of the clones does not appear; measured against another copy, unresolved V genes explain less than half of the discrepancy, and the remainder lacks a known reason. V and J calls and clone size come straight from that table; D and trimming were deduced from the DNA. Present in this sample are roughly 49,000 clones, approximately 90% of which were seen just once. The ten biggest clones cover approximately 2.6% of the sample.

General study outcomes and caveats: Because no day 14 peak-response samples were available, the repertoires could be characterized only after the peak T cell response. Conclusions about previously exposed vaccinees are limited, since just a handful of AZD1222 recipients were seropositive for SARS-CoV-2 at baseline. Epitopes outside the regions mutated in the B.1.351 and B.1.1.7 variants were reportedly recognized by nearly half of the unique spike-specific TCRs. Vaccine-associated CD4 TCRs spanned the whole spike protein, with dominant responses in regions 160-218 and 743-854. Most participants were white British and females outnumbered males, and the authors suggested that clonal diversity may have been underestimated. In the small 56-69-year group, the increase in depth fell short of significance, most likely because of low power. A significant rise in spike-specific TCR breadth and depth was observed after two AZD1222 doses relative to day 0 and relative to MenACWY recipients.

As for this clone: Its recognized antigen is unknown. Base qualities are not at hand, and no much larger clone is one base apart.

The time point label corresponds to: about 28 days (+/-7) after the second vaccine dose. Because spike-specific TCR depth and breadth did not differ between the two schedules, AZD1222 recipients who got a second dose at roughly 4 weeks were pooled with those who got a second dose at roughly 12 weeks. Samples from vaccinated people were obtained from the UK trials COV001 and COV002, which included a single-blind randomized controlled phase 2/3 trial of AZD1222 (ChAdOx1 nCoV-19) in healthy adults. For TCRbeta chain sequencing, PBMC samples from trial participants were taken at day 0 and at day 28 after the second dose.

This chain is built from TRBV4-1 and TRBJ2-7, with no confident D gene call. This clonotype was sampled from an adult who received the AZD1222 COVID-19 vaccine. Sequenced here: peripheral blood, sampled 28 days after the second AZD1222 dose. The CDR3 protein: CASSPGWMSYEQYF. The sequenced DNA is TGCGCCAGCAGCCCCGGCTGGATGTCCTACGAGCAGTACTTC.